The next 23 T cell receptor beta chains were all read from a single sample in a study of blood T cell repertoires in COVID-19. Generated by immunoSEQ multiplex PCR, the TCRdb table keeps only in-frame clones and is missing some. The table has about 16,000 clones, 70% to 75% seen once. Specimen: peripheral blood. The receptor source for this set is a man aged 55 to 70 with acute or convalescent COVID-19.

This chain joins TRBV5-1 and TRBJ1-1; TRBD1 aligns across 7 bases. With V trimmed by 4 bases and J by 1 base, 16 bases remained unmatched. Germline assignment: CDR1 SGHRS and CDR2 YFSETQ. The CDR3 sequence is 18 residues long. In DNA, the CDR3 is TGCGCCAGCAGCAATAAGACAGGGCTATTAGTGGGGAACACTGAAGCTTTCTTT. Translation: CASSNKTGLLVGNTEAFF.

The chain employs TRBV7-2 and TRBJ1-1; TRBD1 is a possible D gene (5 bases). This CDR3 comprises 14 residues. V was shortened by 3 bases and J by 1 base, with 9 bases between the two germline ends. CDR1 is SGHTA, CDR2 FQGNSA, per germline. The CDR3 DNA is TGTGCCAGCAGCTTGGGGCGAACGAACACTGAAGCTTTCTTT. Translated, it gives CASSLGRTNTEAFF.

V and J are TRBV19 and TRBJ1-3; no clear D. The germline V and J ends were trimmed by 9 bases and 0 bases, with 15 bases remaining between them. This CDR3 is built from 15 residues. Germline-derived CDR1 and CDR2 are LNHDA and SQIVND (reference sequence). DNA of the CDR3: TGTGCCAGCTCAAATCCGGAGAGCTCTGGAAACACCATATATTTT. Its translation: CASSNPESSGNTIYF.

This clone was seen only a few times. This sample includes further DNA sequences coding for the same CDR3. The CDR3 region is CASSRDSDYGYTF. CDR3 bases: TGTGCCAGCTCACGAGACAGTGACTATGGCTACACCTTC. The chain has TRBV18 and TRBJ1-2; a weak D match, TRBD1 (5 bases). This CDR3 region has 13 residues. Germline-derived CDR1 and CDR2 are KGHSH and LQKENI. V shed 4 bases and J shed 3 bases, with 9 bases lying between them.

The V and J genes are TRBV5-1 and TRBJ1-2; possible D gene TRBD1, 5 bases. CDR1 SGHRS and CDR2 YFSETQ come from the germline V gene. Between the trimmed V and J ends, which lost 0 bases and 2 bases, there was a span of 17 bases. This CDR3 spans 17 amino acids. The CDR3 region is CASSLAEDRRGNYGYTF. The CDR3 nucleotides read TGCGCCAGCAGCTTGGCCGAGGACCGGAGGGGCAACTATGGCTACACCTTC.

The J gene is TRBJ2-7, the V gene TRBV12-5; TRBD2 might be the D (5 bases). The CDR3 runs 17 residues. V lost 2 bases and J 2 bases, leaving 19 bases between the germline ends. Germline CDR1 reads LGHNT; CDR2 reads FRNRAP. This CDR3 is CASGLWLGSNLPYEQYF. In nucleotides, the CDR3 is TGTGCTAGTGGTTTGTGGCTGGGGAGCAACCTCCCCTACGAGCAGTACTTC. Full variable domain (rest looked up from reference TRBV12-5 and TRBJ2-7): DARVTQTPRHKVTEMGQEVTMRCQPILGHNTVFWYRQTMMQGLELLAYFRNRAPLDDSGMPKDRFSAEMPDATLATLKIQPSEPRDSAVYFCASGLWLGSNLPYEQYFGPGTRLTVT.

This chain joins TRBV7-2 and TRBJ2-5; the match to TRBD2 covers 14 bases. V was clipped by 5 bases and J by 2 bases; unmatched bases: 7. The CDR3 consists of 17 residues. The germline V gene encodes CDR1 SGHTA and CDR2 FQGNSA. CDR3 DNA sequence: TGTGCCAGCAGCCTAGAGAGACTAGCGGGAGGGCAAGAGACCCAGTACTTC. Its translation: CASSLERLAGGQETQYF.

The chain links TRBV27 to TRBJ1-6, with D perhaps TRBD1 (5 bases). Deletions cut 5 bases from V and 3 bases from J, with 14 bases between. The CDR3 contains 16 residues. Germline V CDR1 and CDR2: MNHEY, SMNVEV (reference sequence). CDR3 nucleotide sequence: TGTGCCAGCAGTATCACCAGGGTTGGCTATAATTCACCCCTCCACTTT. Amino acids: CASSITRVGYNSPLHF.

The chain joins TRBV5-1 to TRBJ1-2, with TRBD1 matching 8 bases. This CDR3 has 16 amino acids. Germline CDR1 and CDR2: SGHRS and YFSETQ. The V segment lost 3 bases and the J segment 6 bases; nucleotides outside the gene matches: 13. The CDR3 nucleotides read TGCGCCAGCAGCTGGTCGGCGGACAGGGCGTTTGATGGCTACACCTTC. Translated: CASSWSADRAFDGYTF.

The J gene is TRBJ1-3, the V gene TRBV2; TRBD1 matches at 8 bases. CDR1 is SNHLY, CDR2 FYNNEI, per germline. This CDR3 contains 16 residues. The J segment lost 5 bases and the V segment lost 3 bases, leaving 9 bases of the junction unmatched. CDR3: CASSDAGQGGRNTIYF. For the CDR3, the DNA is TGTGCCAGCAGTGATGCTGGACAGGGAGGTAGAAACACCATATATTTT. Together with reference TRBV2 and TRBJ1-3, the CDR3 gives the full variable domain: EPEVTQTPSHQVTQMGQEVILRCVPISNHLYFYWYRQILGQKVEFLVSFYNNEISEKSEIFDDQFSVERPDGSNFTLKIRSTKLEDSAMYFCASSDAGQGGRNTIYFGEGSWLTVV.

The chain recombines TRBV5-6 with TRBJ2-1; 10 bases map to TRBD2. Germline CDR1 reads SGHDT; CDR2 reads YYEEEE. This CDR3 is 14 amino acids long. V was pared by 7 bases and J by 5 bases, with 6 bases of the junction left unmatched. This chain's CDR3 is CASGGLAGDNEQFF. CDR3 nucleotides: TGTGCCAGCGGGGGCCTAGCGGGGGACAATGAGCAGTTCTTC.

This chain links TRBV30 with TRBJ2-1; TRBD2 is a possible D gene (6 bases). Germline V gene data show CDR1 as GTSNPN and CDR2 as SVGIG (reference sequence). Trimming removed 0 bases from V and 6 bases from J, with 18 bases in between. The CDR3 loop spans 16 amino acids. The CDR3 loop reads CAWSVRIAAPPNEQFF. The CDR3 bases are TGTGCCTGGAGTGTACGCATAGCGGCACCCCCCAATGAGCAGTTCTTC.

J is TRBJ1-5 and V is TRBV19; 10 bases align to TRBD1. Trimming took 6 bases from V and 6 from J; bases not matched to a gene: 11. The CDR3 runs to 16 residues. Germline V gene lookup returns CDR1 LNHDA and CDR2 SQIVND (reference sequence). In DNA, the CDR3 is TGTGCCAGTAGGGCAACCGGGACAGGGGTTATTCAGCCCCAGCATTTT. The encoded protein is CASRATGTGVIQPQHF.

This chain joins TRBV3-1 (or the pseudogene TRBV3-2) and TRBJ2-7; no reliable D call. Germline-derived CDR1 and CDR2 are LGHDT and YNNKEL (reference sequence). The CDR3 runs 11 residues. The V end was cut by 8 bases, the J end by 5 bases, with 10 bases between. The CDR3 DNA follows: TGTGCCAGCTCCTTCAGTAACGAGCAGTACTTC. As protein: CASSFSNEQYF.

This chain connects TRBV18 to TRBJ1-3; 9 bases map to TRBD1. The CDR3 extends over 16 amino acids. V lost 6 bases to trimming and J lost 4 bases; unmatched junction nucleotides: 10. Germline CDR1 and CDR2: KGHSH and LQKENI. The CDR3 here is CASSPGTGRYGNTIYF. The CDR3 DNA follows: TGTGCCAGCTCCCCCGGGACAGGGAGGTACGGAAACACCATATATTTT.

V and J are TRBV25-1 and TRBJ1-4; no firm D call. The CDR3 contains 14 residues. The V end was cut by 6 bases, the J end by 10 bases, with 18 bases between. CDR1 and CDR2 (germline): MGHDK, SYGVNS. CDR3 nucleotides: TGTGCCAGCAGAGAAGATTCGATCGGGGTAAAACTGTTTTTT. Its protein is CASREDSIGVKLFF.

V usage is TRBV6-5 and J usage is TRBJ2-1, with D possibly being TRBD1 (6 bases). Germline V CDR1 and CDR2: MNHEY, SVGAGI. The length of the CDR3 is 15 residues. Trimming removed 6 bases from V and 3 bases from J, with 15 bases in between. The CDR3, as DNA: TGTGCCAGCAGAAACAGGGTCTTAAACTACAATGAGCAGTTCTTC. Translated: CASRNRVLNYNEQFF.

This clone was picked up a small number of times. This chain links TRBV4-1 with TRBJ2-7; a weak D match, TRBD1 (6 bases). Looked up from germline, CDR1 is MGHRA and CDR2 is YSYEKL. V was cut by 4 bases and J by 5 bases, with 15 bases left in between. The CDR3 contains 14 residues. CDR3 sequence reads: CASSPPGRGDEQYF. The CDR3 nucleotides read TGCGCCAGCAGCCCCCCTGGCAGGGGAGACGAGCAGTACTTC.

The gene calls are TRBV5-6 and TRBJ1-2, with TRBD1 matching 12 bases. Germline CDR1 is SGHDT and CDR2 is YYEEEE. This CDR3 is built from 12 residues. Trimming removed 10 bases from V and 6 bases from J; junction bases left unmatched: 4. The CDR3 DNA reads as TGTGCCGGAGGGACAGGGGGCGATGGCTACACCTTC. It is translated as CAGGTGGDGYTF.

The V call is TRBV6-5, the J call TRBJ2-7; D is undetermined. The CDR3 contains 15 residues. V was cut by 5 bases and J by 5 bases, with 19 bases left in between. Germline V gives CDR1 MNHEY, CDR2 SVGAGI. The CDR3 reads CASSKSPLYPNEQYF. In DNA form, the CDR3 reads TGTGCCAGCAGTAAGAGCCCCTTATATCCCAACGAGCAGTACTTC.

The rearrangement joins TRBV7-2 to TRBJ1-2; TRBD1 matches at 7 bases. The germline gives CDR1 SGHTA, CDR2 FQGNSA. The trim removed 5 bases at V and 4 bases at J, leaving 7 bases unmatched. The CDR3 has 14 residues. CDR3 sequence reads: CASSQGQRGYGYTF. Here the CDR3 DNA reads TGTGCCAGCAGCCAGGGACAGAGAGGCTATGGCTACACCTTC.

This chain links TRBV19 with TRBJ1-2; D possibly corresponds to TRBD1 (5 bases). Germline V gives CDR1 LNHDA, CDR2 SQIVND (reference sequence). Trimming took 0 bases from V and 5 from J, leaving 10 bases between them. The CDR3 has 14 amino acids. The CDR3 nucleotides are TGTGCCAGTAGTATAGAGCGGGGGACGTATGGCTACACCTTC. This encodes CASSIERGTYGYTF.

The genes are TRBV6-5 and TRBJ1-1; the match to TRBD1 covers 7 bases. The CDR3 has 13 residues. CDR1 and CDR2 from the germline V gene are MNHEY and SVGAGI. J was trimmed by 4 bases and V by 7 bases; bases with no gene match: 6. The CDR3 here is CASNPAGGTEAFF. In DNA, the CDR3 is TGTGCCAGCAACCCCGCAGGGGGCACTGAAGCTTTCTTT.